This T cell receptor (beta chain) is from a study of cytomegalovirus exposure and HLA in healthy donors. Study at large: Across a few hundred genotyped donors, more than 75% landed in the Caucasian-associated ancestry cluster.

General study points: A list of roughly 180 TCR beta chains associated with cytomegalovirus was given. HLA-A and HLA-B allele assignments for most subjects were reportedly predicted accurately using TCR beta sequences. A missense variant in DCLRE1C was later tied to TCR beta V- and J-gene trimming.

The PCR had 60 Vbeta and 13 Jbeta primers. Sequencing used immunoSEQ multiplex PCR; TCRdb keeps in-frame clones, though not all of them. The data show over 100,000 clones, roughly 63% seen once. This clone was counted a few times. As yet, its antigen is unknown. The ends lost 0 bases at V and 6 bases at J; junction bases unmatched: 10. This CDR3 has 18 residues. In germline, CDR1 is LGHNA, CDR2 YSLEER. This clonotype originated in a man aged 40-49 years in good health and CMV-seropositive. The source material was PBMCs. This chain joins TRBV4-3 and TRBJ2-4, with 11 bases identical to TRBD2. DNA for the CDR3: TGCGCCAGCAGCCAAGATCTTTCGACTAGCGGGAAACGAAACATTCAGTACTTC. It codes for CASSQDLSTSGKRNIQYF.